Following are 10 T cell receptor beta chains from one sample sequenced in a study of blood T cell repertoires in COVID-19. Repertoires were generated with immunoSEQ multiplex PCR, while TCRdb's copy carries only in-frame clones and drops some. The data contain 250,000 to 400,000 clones, more than 75% of them singletons. The specimen sequenced was PBMCs or T cells enriched from blood (not recorded which). The receptors stem from a woman aged 25 to 39 who had recovered from COVID-19.

The chain links TRBV7-9 to TRBJ1-3; maybe TRBD1 (5 bases). Trimming cost V 6 bases and J 0 bases, with 9 bases left between them. The CDR3 extends over 14 amino acids. Germline V gene sequence: CDR1 SEHNR, CDR2 FQNEAQ (reference sequence). The CDR3: CASSAGGSGNTIYF. The CDR3 region has the DNA TGTGCCAGCAGTGCCGGGGGCTCTGGAAACACCATATATTTT.

Worth noting for this clone: Other DNA sequences in the sample encode the same CDR3. The rearrangement joins TRBV18 to TRBJ2-7; tentatively, D is TRBD2 (5 bases). Trimming took 2 bases from V and 0 from J, leaving 5 bases between them. The CDR3 is 13 amino acids. The germline CDR1 and CDR2 sequences are KGHSH and LQKENI. CDR3 amino acids: CASSPGSSYEQYF. The CDR3 bases are TGTGCCAGCTCACCAGGGAGCTCCTACGAGCAGTACTTC.

The chain has TRBV11-2 and TRBJ2-1; D might be TRBD2 (5 bases). The CDR3 length is 14 residues. The V end was cut by 0 bases, the J end by 10 bases, with 13 bases between. CDR1 and CDR2 from the germline V gene are SGHAT and FQNNGV. The CDR3 DNA sequence: TGTGCCAGCAGCTTAGATCTAGGGAGAAGGGAGCAGTTCTTC. It codes for CASSLDLGRREQFF. Looking up the rest from reference TRBV11-2 and TRBJ2-1 gives the full variable domain: EAGVAQSPRYKIIEKRQSVAFWCNPISGHATLYWYQQILGQGPKLLIQFQNNGVVDDSQLPKDRFSAERLKGVDSTLKIQPAKLEDSAVYLCASSLDLGRREQFFGPGTRLTVL.

Here the CDR3 reads CASSHLQGRDGYTF. Here the CDR3 DNA reads TGTGCCAGCAGTCACTTACAGGGGAGAGATGGCTACACCTTC. The V gene is TRBV27, the J gene TRBJ1-2; 7 bases agree with TRBD1. The J segment lost 6 bases and the V segment lost 5 bases, leaving 9 bases of the junction unmatched. The CDR3 has 14 amino acids. Germline V gene data show CDR1 as MNHEY and CDR2 as SMNVEV (reference sequence).

This chain joins TRBV10-3 and TRBJ2-2; D might be TRBD2 (5 bases). Looked up from germline, CDR1 is ENHRY and CDR2 is SYGVKD. With 8 bases removed from V and 7 bases from J, the gap between germline ends came to 14 bases. The CDR3 length is 13 residues. The CDR3 spells CAIVGSAGGELFF. The CDR3 region has the DNA TGTGCCATCGTGGGTAGCGCTGGCGGGGAGCTGTTTTTT.

This clone was picked up one time. The rearrangement links TRBV7-6 to TRBJ1-1; D perhaps matches TRBD1 (6 bases). V was shortened by 1 base and J by 0 bases, with 15 bases between the two germline ends. This CDR3 contains 17 residues. Germline lookup yields CDR1 SGHVS and CDR2 FNYEAQ. The CDR3 protein is CASSLVGGGTLNTEAFF. In DNA, the CDR3 is TGTGCCAGCAGCTTAGTAGGGGGGGGCACCCTGAACACTGAAGCTTTCTTT.

V gene TRBV28 combines with J gene TRBJ1-5; 9 bases fit TRBD1. V lost 6 bases and J lost 6; bases outside the gene matches: 6. This CDR3 comprises 14 residues. Germline loops: CDR1 MDHEN, CDR2 SYDVKM. The chain's CDR3 is CASRGTGLGQPQHF. The CDR3 bases are TGTGCCAGCAGAGGGACAGGGCTTGGTCAGCCCCAGCATTTT.

J is TRBJ1-1 and V is TRBV18, with D possibly TRBD1 on 6 matching bases. CDR3 size: 14 residues. V was trimmed by 3 bases and J by 4 bases, leaving 12 bases between them. CDR1 and CDR2 (germline): KGHSH, LQKENI. The CDR3 bases are TGTGCCAGCTCACCTGGGAGGGGGGGCACTGAAGCTTTCTTT. This gives the protein CASSPGRGGTEAFF.

This clone has only one observation. The rearrangement links TRBV27 to TRBJ1-1; tentatively, D is TRBD1 (6 bases). The CDR3 length is 15 residues. V was pared by 6 bases and J by 4 bases, with 18 bases between. Germline V gene data show CDR1 as MNHEY and CDR2 as SMNVEV (reference sequence). Here the CDR3 DNA reads TGTGCCAGCAGAACCCTTACAGGGAGAATCACTGAAGCTTTCTTT. It specifies CASRTLTGRITEAFF.

The rearrangement uses TRBV2 and TRBJ2-3; 9 nucleotides match TRBD2. Looked up from germline, CDR1 is SNHLY and CDR2 is FYNNEI. V was clipped by 4 bases and J by 2 bases; unmatched bases: 7. This CDR3 comprises 16 residues. The CDR3 region has the DNA TGTGCCAGCAGTGTACCTAGCGGGGACCACACAGATACGCAGTATTTT. This sequence encodes CASSVPSGDHTDTQYF.